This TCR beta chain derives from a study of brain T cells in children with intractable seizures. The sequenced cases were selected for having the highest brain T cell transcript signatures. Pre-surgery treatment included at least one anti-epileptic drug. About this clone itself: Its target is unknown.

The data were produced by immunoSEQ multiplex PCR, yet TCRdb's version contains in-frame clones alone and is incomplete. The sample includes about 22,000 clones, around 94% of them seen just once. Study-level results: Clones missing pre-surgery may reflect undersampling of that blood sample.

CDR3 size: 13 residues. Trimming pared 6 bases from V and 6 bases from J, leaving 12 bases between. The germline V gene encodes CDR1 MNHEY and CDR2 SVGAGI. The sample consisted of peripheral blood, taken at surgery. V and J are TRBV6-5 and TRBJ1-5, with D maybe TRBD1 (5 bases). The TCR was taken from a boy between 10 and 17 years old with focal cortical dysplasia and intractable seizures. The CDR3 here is CASSPTDTQPQHF. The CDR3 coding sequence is TGTGCCAGCAGCCCCACGGACACTCAGCCCCAGCATTTT.